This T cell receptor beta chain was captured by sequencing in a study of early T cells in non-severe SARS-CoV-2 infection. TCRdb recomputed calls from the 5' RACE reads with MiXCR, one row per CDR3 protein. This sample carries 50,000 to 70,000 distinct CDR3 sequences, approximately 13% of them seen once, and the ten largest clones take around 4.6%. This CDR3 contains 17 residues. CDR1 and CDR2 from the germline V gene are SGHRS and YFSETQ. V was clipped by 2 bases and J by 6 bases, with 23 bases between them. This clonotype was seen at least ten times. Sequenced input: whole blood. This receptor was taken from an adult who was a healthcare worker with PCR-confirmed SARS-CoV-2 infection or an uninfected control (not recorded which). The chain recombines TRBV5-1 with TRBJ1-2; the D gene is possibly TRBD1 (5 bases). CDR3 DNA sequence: TGCGCCAGCAGCTTCCCCGAAGAAGCTGGGGGGAATGATGGCTACACCTTC. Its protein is CASSFPEEAGGNDGYTF.